One and the same sample provided the 22 T cell receptor beta chains below, sequenced in a study of blood T cell repertoires in COVID-19. Repertoires were generated with immunoSEQ multiplex PCR, while TCRdb's copy carries only in-frame clones and drops some. The repertoire holds approximately 140,000 clones, with more than 75% as singletons. The sequencing input was peripheral blood. The receptor set was obtained from a man aged 55-75 years with active or convalescent COVID-19.

The gene calls are TRBV24-1 and TRBJ1-1; 8 nucleotides agree with TRBD1. V lost 0 bases and J lost 1; bases outside the gene matches: 6. The V gene's germline CDR1 is KGHDR and CDR2 SFDVKD. CDR3 length: 17 residues. The CDR3 spells CATSDLRTGGTNTEAFF. In DNA, the CDR3 is TGTGCCACCAGTGATTTGCGAACAGGGGGTACGAACACTGAAGCTTTCTTT.

The chain has TRBV11-3 and TRBJ2-3; tentatively, D is TRBD1 (6 bases). Germline loops: CDR1 SGHNT, CDR2 YENEEA. Deletions cut 0 bases from V and 7 bases from J, with 11 bases between. The CDR3 runs 14 residues. The CDR3 sequence: CASSLDSGHNTQYF. DNA of the CDR3: TGTGCCAGCAGCTTAGATTCGGGACACAATACGCAGTATTTT. Complete variable domain (other parts from reference TRBV11-3 and TRBJ2-3): EAGVVQSPRYKIIEKKQPVAFWCNPISGHNTLYWYLQNLGQGPELLIRYENEEAVDDSQLPKDRFSAERLKGVDSTLKIQPAELGDSAVYLCASSLDSGHNTQYFGPGTRLTVL.

The chain recombines TRBV18 with TRBJ1-1; 9 bases are a match to TRBD1. Per the germline V gene, CDR1 is KGHSH and CDR2 is LQKENI. With V trimmed by 3 bases and J by 4 bases, 9 bases remained unmatched. This CDR3 is 16 amino acids long. The CDR3 loop reads CASSPGTGQTGTEAFF. DNA for the CDR3: TGTGCCAGCTCACCCGGGACAGGGCAGACAGGCACTGAAGCTTTCTTT.

The chain is built from TRBV3-1 (or the pseudogene TRBV3-2) and TRBJ1-2; 8 bases agree with TRBD1. Germline assignment: CDR1 LGHDT and CDR2 YNNKEL (reference sequence). CDR3 length: 15 residues. V was clipped by 1 base and J by 8 bases; unmatched bases: 9. The CDR3 sequence: CASSQVDRGRGGYTF. Here the CDR3 DNA reads TGTGCCAGCAGCCAAGTTGACAGGGGAAGAGGCGGCTACACCTTC.

V is TRBV15 and J is TRBJ2-7; D gene ambiguous. The CDR3 totals 12 residues. V lost 3 bases and J lost 6, with 9 bases in between. Germline CDR1 and CDR2: LNHNV and YYDKDF (reference sequence). In DNA form, the CDR3 reads TGTGCCACCAGCAGGAGAAGATCCGAGCAGTACTTC. Protein product: CATSRRRSEQYF.

The CDR3 region has the DNA TGTGCCAGCTACCCGACCCGGGGAATGGGTGGCTACACCTTC. As protein: CASYPTRGMGGYTF. This chain uses TRBV18 with TRBJ1-2; D unclear. Trimming left V 7 bases short and J 7 bases short, with 19 bases between. From germline, CDR1 is KGHSH and CDR2 LQKENI. The CDR3 runs to 14 residues.

The chain links TRBV13 to TRBJ1-6; D is perhaps TRBD1 (6 bases). V gave up 5 bases and J gave up 3 bases, with 11 bases separating them. The CDR3 is 15 amino acids. Germline V gene lookup returns CDR1 PRHDT and CDR2 FYEKMQ (reference sequence). The CDR3 loop is CASSLQGSYNSPLHF. The CDR3 DNA sequence: TGTGCCAGCAGCCTGCAGGGGAGCTATAATTCACCCCTCCACTTT.

The CDR3 loop reads CASSYPGLAGKWEQFF. As DNA, the CDR3 is TGTGCCAGCAGCTACCCGGGACTAGCGGGAAAGTGGGAGCAGTTCTTC. The gene calls are TRBV7-9 and TRBJ2-1; TRBD2 agrees at 13 bases. Germline CDR1 SEHNR, CDR2 FQNEAQ (reference sequence). The CDR3 spans 16 residues. V shed 4 bases, J shed 10 bases, and the junction held 10 bases outside the gene matches.

This clone was observed at least ten times. This sequence joins TRBV7-2 and TRBJ1-5, with a weak D call TRBD1 (6 bases). The CDR3 is 15 residues long. Germline V gene lookup returns CDR1 SGHTA and CDR2 FQGNSA. Trimming took 1 base from V and 3 from J, leaving 10 bases between them. The CDR3 loop reads CASSLETGSNQPQHF. As DNA, the CDR3 is TGTGCCAGCAGCTTAGAGACAGGTTCCAATCAGCCCCAGCATTTT.

This sequence joins TRBV2 and TRBJ2-2; tentatively, D is TRBD2 (5 bases). Germline values: CDR1 SNHLY, CDR2 FYNNEI. The CDR3 sequence is 13 residues long. Deletions cut 4 bases from V and 5 bases from J, with 8 bases between. In nucleotides, the CDR3 is TGTGCCAGCAGTGGGGAGTCGACCGGGGAGCTGTTTTTT. The encoded protein is CASSGESTGELFF.

This rearrangement joins TRBV11-3 to TRBJ2-1, with D maybe TRBD2 (6 bases). This CDR3 has 15 residues. Looked up from germline, CDR1 is SGHNT and CDR2 is YENEEA. V lost 1 base to trimming and J lost 5 bases, with 12 bases between them. In DNA form, the CDR3 reads TGTGCCAGCAGCTTAGGGGGGGAAACAAACAATGAGCAGTTCTTC. It encodes CASSLGGETNNEQFF.

The chain couples TRBV5-1 to TRBJ1-6, with 7 bases matching TRBD1. The CDR3 extends over 14 amino acids. With 2 bases clipped from V and 7 bases from J, the junction kept 3 bases outside the gene matches. Germline CDR1 and CDR2: SGHRS and YFSETQ. The CDR3, as DNA: TGCGCCAGCAGCTTAGGGACAGAAAATTCACCCCTCCACTTT. This translates into CASSLGTENSPLHF. Supplemented by reference TRBV5-1 and TRBJ1-6, the full variable domain reads KAGVTQTPRYLIKTRGQQVTLSCSPISGHRSVSWYQQTPGQGLQFLFEYFSETQRNKGNFPGRFSGRQFSNSRSEMNVSTLELGDSALYLCASSLGTENSPLHFGNGTRLTVT.

Notes on this clone: The sample holds other DNA sequences that translate to the same CDR3. V is TRBV2 and J is TRBJ2-7; 11 bases are a match to TRBD2. The V gene's germline CDR1 is SNHLY and CDR2 FYNNEI. Trimming at V came to 6 bases and at J to 3 bases, leaving 7 bases not matched to a gene. The CDR3 totals 15 residues. The CDR3 DNA is TGTGCCAGCAGCGGACCTAGCGGGGGGAACTACGAGCAGTACTTC. Its protein product is CASSGPSGGNYEQYF. The entire variable domain, with the rest obtained from reference TRBV2 and TRBJ2-7, is as follows: EPEVTQTPSHQVTQMGQEVILRCVPISNHLYFYWYRQILGQKVEFLVSFYNNEISEKSEIFDDQFSVERPDGSNFTLKIRSTKLEDSAMYFCASSGPSGGNYEQYFGPGTRLTVT.

This chain uses TRBV11-2 with TRBJ1-1, with TRBD1 matching 7 bases. V dropped 4 bases and J dropped 4; count of bases not matched to a gene: 6. This CDR3 is built from 14 residues. The germline gives CDR1 SGHAT, CDR2 FQNNGV. The CDR3 DNA sequence: TGTGCCAGCAGCTCCCGACAGGGTGGCACTGAAGCTTTCTTT. Translation: CASSSRQGGTEAFF.

The chain is built from TRBV27 and TRBJ2-5; 9 bases are a match to TRBD1. Losses at the gene ends were 6 bases for V and 4 bases for J; bases not matched to a gene: 9. Germline values: CDR1 MNHEY, CDR2 SMNVEV (reference sequence). There are 15 residues in the CDR3. DNA for the CDR3: TGTGCCAGCAGCTGGACAGGGGCCGAGGGAGAGACCCAGTACTTC. It specifies CASSWTGAEGETQYF.

Only a few counts were recorded for this clone. This rearrangement joins TRBV6-1 to TRBJ2-7; 10 bases are a match to TRBD2. The V and J ends lost 0 bases and 0 bases, in that order; junction bases with no gene match: 8. CDR3 length equals 18 residues. Per germline, CDR1 MNHNS and CDR2 SASEGT. The CDR3 coding sequence is TGTGCCAGCAGTGAAGCGAGGCTAGCGGGAGTAGTCTCCTACGAGCAGTACTTC. Protein sequence: CASSEARLAGVVSYEQYF.

The V and J genes are TRBV18 and TRBJ1-4; D remains ambiguous. The CDR3 sequence is 15 residues long. Trimming removed 4 bases at V and 3 bases at J, with 12 bases between. Germline-derived CDR1 and CDR2 are KGHSH and LQKENI. CDR3 sequence (DNA): TGTGCCAGCTCACAGTCGTCAGGCTCTAATGAAAAACTGTTTTTT. This encodes CASSQSSGSNEKLFF.

V and J are TRBV3-1 (or the pseudogene TRBV3-2) and TRBJ2-2; maybe TRBD1 (6 bases). The CDR3 totals 15 residues. Germline V gene lookup returns CDR1 LGHDT and CDR2 YNNKEL (reference sequence). V was trimmed by 0 bases and J by 6 bases, leaving 11 bases between them. CDR3 loop: CASSQDRAGAGELFF. In DNA, the CDR3 is TGTGCCAGCAGCCAAGATCGGGCAGGGGCCGGGGAGCTGTTTTTT.

The sample holds a few counts of this clone. The CDR3 DNA follows: TGTGCCAGCAGTCTGGGGGGTTTGCAAAGGACACCCCTCCACTTT. Residues: CASSLGGLQRTPLHF. V usage is TRBV27 and J usage is TRBJ1-6; D perhaps matches TRBD1 (5 bases). This CDR3 contains 15 residues. Trimming cost V 5 bases and J 11 bases, with 19 bases left between them. Germline V gene data show CDR1 as MNHEY and CDR2 as SMNVEV (reference sequence).

The chain employs TRBV5-1 and TRBJ2-1; 14 nucleotides agree with TRBD2. V was pared by 0 bases and J by 4 bases, with 15 bases of the junction left unmatched. The CDR3 length is 21 residues. Germline loops: CDR1 SGHRS, CDR2 YFSETQ. The CDR3: CASSLATNRLGTSGSYNEQFF. DNA for the CDR3: TGCGCCAGCAGCTTGGCCACGAACCGACTGGGGACTAGCGGGAGTTACAATGAGCAGTTCTTC.

This clone has a single count. V is TRBV7-3 and J is TRBJ1-2; possible D gene TRBD1, 6 bases. Deletions cut 5 bases from V and 7 bases from J, with 17 bases between. Germline assignment: CDR1 SGHTA and CDR2 FQGTGA. There are 14 residues in the CDR3. The CDR3 nucleotides read TGTGCCAGCAGCCCCCGGTTTGGGGGCATTGGCTACACCTTC. It is translated as CASSPRFGGIGYTF.

V gene TRBV7-2 combines with J gene TRBJ2-1; TRBD2 matches at 9 bases. This CDR3 comprises 13 residues. The V gene's germline CDR1 is SGHTA and CDR2 FQGNSA. Trimming took 4 bases from V and 11 from J; bases not matched to a gene: 6. CDR3 protein: CASSSAGGGKQFF. The CDR3 DNA follows: TGTGCCAGCAGCTCCGCGGGGGGGGGTAAGCAGTTCTTC.